This entry lists 27 T cell receptor beta chains sequenced from one sample in a study of cytomegalovirus exposure and HLA in healthy donors. Researchers ran the PCR with 60 Vbeta and 13 Jbeta primers. Some clones are missing from TCRdb's copy, which holds only in-frame ones; the method was immunoSEQ multiplex PCR. The sample shows about 140,000 clones, 80% of them seen only once. Sequencing used PBMCs. These receptors were collected from a man aged 35-49 years in good health and CMV-seropositive.

This chain links TRBV28 with TRBJ1-5, with D tentatively TRBD1 (6 bases). The CDR3 loop spans 14 amino acids. The germline V and J ends were trimmed by 6 bases and 0 bases, with 9 bases remaining between them. Germline V gene lookup returns CDR1 MDHEN and CDR2 SYDVKM. Here the CDR3 reads CASRGTLSNQPQHF. CDR3 nucleotide sequence: TGTGCCAGCAGAGGGACACTTAGCAATCAGCCCCAGCATTTT.

This chain joins TRBV6-1 and TRBJ2-4, with D perhaps matching TRBD1 (8 bases). CDR3 length: 19 amino acids. Germline CDR1 is MNHNS and CDR2 is SASEGT. The V and J ends lost 3 bases and 0 bases respectively, with 21 bases between them. This CDR3 reads CASSERHTTGGGAKNIQYF. CDR3 DNA sequence: TGTGCCAGCAGTGAGAGGCATACTACAGGGGGGGGAGCCAAAAACATTCAGTACTTC.

This clone has a handful of counts. The gene calls are TRBV18 and TRBJ2-7, with 7 positions matching TRBD1. The CDR3 length is 15 residues. Germline V lookup: CDR1 KGHSH, CDR2 LQKENI. Trimming cost V 0 bases and J 3 bases; bases outside gene matches: 5. The CDR3 reads CASSPPDRSFYEQYF. As DNA, the CDR3 is TGTGCCAGCTCACCACCGGACAGGAGCTTCTACGAGCAGTACTTC. The variable domain in full, completed from reference TRBV18 and TRBJ2-7, reads NAGVMQNPRHLVRRRGQEARLRCSPMKGHSHVYWYRQLPEEGLKFMVYLQKENIIDESGMPKERFSAEFPKEGPSILRIQQVVRGDSAAYFCASSPPDRSFYEQYFGPGTRLTVT.

V is TRBV6-5 and J is TRBJ2-7; D gene ambiguous. CDR1 MNHEY and CDR2 SVGAGI come from the germline V gene. V shed 6 bases and J shed 0 bases, with 9 bases lying between them. CDR3 length: 13 amino acids. In DNA, the CDR3 is TGTGCCAGCAGCTCGGGTTTCTCCTACGAGCAGTACTTC. Encoded protein: CASSSGFSYEQYF.

The J gene is TRBJ1-2, the V gene TRBV29-1; 7 bases map to TRBD1. CDR3 length equals 12 residues. CDR1 SQVTM and CDR2 ANQGSEA come from the germline V gene. Losses at the gene ends were 3 bases for V and 5 bases for J; bases not matched to a gene: 3. The CDR3 nucleotides are TGCAGCGTTGATAGCAGGGGGTATGGCTACACCTTC. As protein: CSVDSRGYGYTF.

The chain carries TRBV5-4 and TRBJ2-1; TRBD2 agrees at 10 bases. Germline V gene data show CDR1 as SGHNT and CDR2 as YYREEE (reference sequence). V gave up 5 bases and J gave up 1 base; unmatched junction bases: 15. This CDR3 has 19 residues. The CDR3 is CASRTSGTSALLSYNEQFF. The CDR3 DNA is TGTGCCAGCAGGACTTCCGGGACTAGCGCTTTATTATCCTACAATGAGCAGTTCTTC.

The chain uses TRBV11-3 and TRBJ2-7, with a possible D match to TRBD1 (6 bases). From germline, CDR1 is SGHNT and CDR2 YENEEA. With 5 bases removed from V and 0 bases from J, the gap between germline ends came to 14 bases. This CDR3 is 15 amino acids long. The CDR3 bases are TGTGCCAGCAGCCATGGGACATTTCTCTCCTACGAGCAGTACTTC. This codes for CASSHGTFLSYEQYF.

V gene TRBV10-3 combines with J gene TRBJ1-2, with D possibly TRBD1 on 5 matching bases. Trimming pared 8 bases from V and 2 bases from J, leaving 18 bases between. Germline CDR1 reads ENHRY; CDR2 reads SYGVKD. This CDR3 region has 15 residues. The CDR3 DNA is TGTGCCATCTCCTACGGAGGGCAGGGAAACTATGGCTACACCTTC. Protein sequence: CAISYGGQGNYGYTF.

CDR3 in DNA: TGTGCCAGCAGCCGGGACAGTCGCTATGGCTACACCTTC. It translates to CASSRDSRYGYTF. V usage is TRBV7-2 and J usage is TRBJ1-2; TRBD1 matches at 7 bases. This CDR3 spans 13 amino acids. The germline gives CDR1 SGHTA, CDR2 FQGNSA. With 5 bases clipped from V and 4 bases from J, the junction kept 4 bases outside the gene matches.

This clone came up a few times. The chain is built from TRBV5-6 and TRBJ1-1, with a possible D match to TRBD1 (5 bases). The V gene lost 0 bases and the J gene lost 4 bases, with 16 bases spanning the gap. Per the germline V gene, CDR1 is SGHDT and CDR2 is YYEEEE. The CDR3 consists of 16 residues. In DNA, the CDR3 is TGTGCCAGCAGCTTGGATCAGGGTAGAGTCAGCACTGAAGCTTTCTTT. This translates into CASSLDQGRVSTEAFF.

This clone has a handful of counts. This chain joins TRBV10-1 and TRBJ1-1; 8 nucleotides line up with TRBD1. After removal of 6 bases from V and 6 bases from J, the junction contained 6 bases not matched to a gene. CDR1 is WNHNN, CDR2 SYGVQD, per germline (reference sequence). The CDR3 has 13 residues. CDR3 sequence: CASRIHRGSEAFF. Here the CDR3 DNA reads TGCGCCAGCAGGATCCACAGGGGGTCTGAAGCTTTCTTT.

The V gene is TRBV19, the J gene TRBJ1-4; 9 nucleotides agree with TRBD1. The CDR3 is 15 amino acids. The germline CDR1 and CDR2 sequences are LNHDA and SQIVND (reference sequence). The junction had 0 bases not matched to a gene; V was cut back by 4 bases and J by 0 bases. The CDR3: CASSRQGATNEKLFF. The CDR3 DNA sequence: TGTGCCAGTAGTAGACAGGGGGCAACTAATGAAAAACTGTTTTTT.

The rearrangement joins TRBV18 to TRBJ2-7, with 7 bases lining up with TRBD1. Germline lookup yields CDR1 KGHSH and CDR2 LQKENI. The CDR3 is made up of 16 amino acids. The V segment lost 3 bases and the J segment 1 base; nucleotides outside the gene matches: 9. The CDR3 DNA is TGTGCCAGCTCACCCAGCGGACAGGTTCTTTCCTACGAGCAGTACTTC. As protein: CASSPSGQVLSYEQYF.

The chain combines TRBV7-9 with TRBJ2-5; TRBD2 aligns across 13 bases. The germline CDR1 and CDR2 sequences are SEHNR and FQNEAQ (reference sequence). The trim removed 2 bases at V and 4 bases at J, leaving 4 bases unmatched. The CDR3 covers 16 residues. CDR3 sequence reads: CASSLRLAGGPETQYF. The CDR3 DNA sequence: TGTGCCAGCAGCTTAAGACTAGCGGGGGGCCCAGAGACCCAGTACTTC.

The chain is built from TRBV5-1 and TRBJ2-3; D possibly corresponds to TRBD2 (7 bases). Germline-derived CDR1 and CDR2 are SGHRS and YFSETQ. The ends were cut back, 1 base at V and 7 bases at J, with 19 bases in the middle. This CDR3 has 16 residues. The CDR3 reads CASSLQGSGVKNTQYF. In nucleotides, the CDR3 is TGCGCCAGCAGCTTGCAGGGGAGCGGGGTGAAAAATACGCAGTATTTT.

The chain carries TRBV6-1 and TRBJ2-7, with 10 bases aligning to TRBD2. From germline, CDR1 is MNHNS and CDR2 SASEGT. The ends lost 6 bases at V and 2 bases at J; junction bases unmatched: 4. CDR3 size: 14 residues. The CDR3 region has the DNA TGTGCCAGCAGCTTAGCGGGGGGTGCCTACGAGCAGTACTTC. Residues: CASSLAGGAYEQYF.

The CDR3 nucleotides are TGTGCCAGCAGCTTAGCCCGGACTAGCGGAAGCTACGAGCAGTACTTC. This gives the protein CASSLARTSGSYEQYF. The V gene is TRBV7-2, the J gene TRBJ2-7; 10 bases match TRBD2. The germline V gene encodes CDR1 SGHTA and CDR2 FQGNSA. With V trimmed by 0 bases and J by 3 bases, 5 bases remained unmatched. The CDR3 loop spans 16 amino acids.

V usage is TRBV7-2 and J usage is TRBJ2-1; TRBD2 might be the D (7 bases). The CDR3 length is 16 residues. V was cut by 5 bases and J by 7 bases, with 21 bases left in between. CDR1 and CDR2 (germline): SGHTA, FQGNSA. The CDR3 region is CASSPVGRGGKNEQFF. The CDR3 nucleotides read TGTGCCAGCAGCCCTGTCGGCAGGGGAGGGAAAAATGAGCAGTTCTTC.

V is TRBV30 and J is TRBJ2-7; the match to TRBD2 covers 9 bases. The CDR3 is made up of 15 amino acids. Germline CDR1 is GTSNPN and CDR2 is SVGIG (reference sequence). After removal of 0 bases from V and 2 bases from J, the junction contained 5 bases not matched to a gene. CDR3 sequence: CAWSVLAGSTYEQYF. CDR3 sequence (DNA): TGTGCCTGGAGTGTTCTAGCGGGATCCACCTACGAGCAGTACTTC.

The J gene is TRBJ2-7, the V gene TRBV27; D is perhaps TRBD1 (6 bases). Germline V lookup: CDR1 MNHEY, CDR2 SMNVEV (reference sequence). The CDR3 sequence is 15 residues long. V dropped 6 bases and J dropped 3 bases, with 18 bases sitting between them. The CDR3, as DNA: TGTGCCAGCAGCGCCGAGCCGGGGACAATCTACGAGCAGTACTTC. It codes for CASSAEPGTIYEQYF.

This clone was observed a handful of times. V gene TRBV19 combines with J gene TRBJ1-5; a weak D match, TRBD1 (5 bases). The CDR3 runs to 16 residues. Germline V CDR1 and CDR2: LNHDA, SQIVND (reference sequence). Trimming pared 10 bases from V and 0 bases from J, leaving 19 bases between. The CDR3 nucleotides read TGTGCCACAACATGGGGCGGGGTTTCTAGCAATCAGCCCCAGCATTTT. Translation gives CATTWGGVSSNQPQHF.

This clone was seen more than once but under ten times. The J gene is TRBJ2-6, the V gene TRBV5-1; a possible D gene is TRBD2 (6 bases). V was clipped by 3 bases and J by 1 base, with 20 bases between them. CDR1 SGHRS and CDR2 YFSETQ come from the germline V gene. The CDR3 sequence is 19 residues long. The DNA for the CDR3 is TGCGCCAGCAGCTCCCTTAAGGGAGGCGTGACATCTGGGGCCAACGTCCTGACTTTC. Translated: CASSSLKGGVTSGANVLTF.

The rearrangement joins TRBV19 to TRBJ1-1; D is unclear. The CDR3 is made up of 15 amino acids. Between the trimmed V and J ends, which lost 4 bases and 4 bases, there was a span of 16 bases. The V gene's germline CDR1 is LNHDA and CDR2 SQIVND (reference sequence). The CDR3 DNA sequence: TGTGCCAGTAGTAAATCGGGGTCCGCGTCCACTGAAGCTTTCTTT. It yields the protein CASSKSGSASTEAFF.

V and J are TRBV29-1 and TRBJ1-1; TRBD1 agrees at 8 bases. In germline, CDR1 is SQVTM, CDR2 ANQGSEA. The trim removed 4 bases at V and 8 bases at J, leaving 15 bases unmatched. This CDR3 spans 15 amino acids. The CDR3 loop reads CSVGGAGSGGWEAFF. CDR3 in DNA: TGCAGCGTTGGAGGGGCGGGATCAGGGGGCTGGGAAGCTTTCTTT.

The chain uses TRBV19 and TRBJ1-4, with D perhaps matching TRBD1 (5 bases). Germline V gene data show CDR1 as LNHDA and CDR2 as SQIVND (reference sequence). V was pared by 4 bases and J by 4 bases, with 13 bases between. This CDR3 spans 15 amino acids. The CDR3 sequence is CASSRGLPYNEKLFF. CDR3 coding DNA: TGTGCCAGTAGTAGGGGCCTGCCCTATAATGAAAAACTGTTTTTT.

The V gene is TRBV5-5, the J gene TRBJ1-2, with D maybe TRBD1 (5 bases). Per germline, CDR1 SGHKS and CDR2 YYEKEE (reference sequence). The ends were cut back, 0 bases at V and 7 bases at J, with 19 bases in the middle. This CDR3 contains 16 residues. The CDR3 loop is CASSLAPQGSRAGYTF. The DNA for the CDR3 is TGTGCCAGCAGCTTGGCCCCCCAGGGAAGTCGAGCTGGCTACACCTTC. The full variable domain, rest sourced from reference TRBV5-5 and TRBJ1-2, is DAGVTQSPTHLIKTRGQQVTLRCSPISGHKSVSWYQQVLGQGPQFIFQYYEKEERGRGNFPDRFSARQFPNYSSELNVNALLLGDSALYLCASSLAPQGSRAGYTFGSGTRLTVV.

This clone has a handful of counts. The chain links TRBV6-6 to TRBJ1-6; the match to TRBD1 covers 9 bases. The V segment lost 10 bases and the J segment 8 bases; nucleotides outside the gene matches: 9. This CDR3 region has 14 residues. Germline loops: CDR1 MNHNY, CDR2 SVGAGI (reference sequence). CDR3 DNA sequence: TGTGCCACCAAGAGCAGGACAGGGGATTCACCCCTCCACTTT. It encodes CATKSRTGDSPLHF.